This T cell receptor beta chain was retrieved from a study of identical twins. Whole-study findings and limits: Weaker excess twin sharing was observed in beta out-of-frame sequences. Memory repertoires lacked the insertion deficit that abundant cord blood beta clonotypes showed.

Template switching, a step in the protocol, added a universal primer site, and cDNA carried unique molecular identifiers. MiXCR, run by TCRdb on the 5' RACE reads, gives a single entry per CDR3 protein. Here the sample spans 650,000 to 800,000 distinct CDR3 sequences, 8.6% being singletons. This clonotype was counted between two and nine times. Its antigen is unknown. The data also belong to a second study, concerning yellow fever vaccine responses in identical twins.

The sequencing sample was made of PBMCs. The TCR was taken from a woman aged 18-30 years in good health.

The CDR3 nucleotides read TGTGCCAGCAGCGAGAGACAGGATCAAGAGACCCAGTACTTC. Encoded protein: CASSERQDQETQYF. V usage is TRBV13 and J usage is TRBJ2-5; D is perhaps TRBD1 (6 bases). V was shortened by 5 bases and J by 2 bases, with 12 bases between the two germline ends. Germline CDR1 PRHDT, CDR2 FYEKMQ (reference sequence). The length of the CDR3 is 14 residues.